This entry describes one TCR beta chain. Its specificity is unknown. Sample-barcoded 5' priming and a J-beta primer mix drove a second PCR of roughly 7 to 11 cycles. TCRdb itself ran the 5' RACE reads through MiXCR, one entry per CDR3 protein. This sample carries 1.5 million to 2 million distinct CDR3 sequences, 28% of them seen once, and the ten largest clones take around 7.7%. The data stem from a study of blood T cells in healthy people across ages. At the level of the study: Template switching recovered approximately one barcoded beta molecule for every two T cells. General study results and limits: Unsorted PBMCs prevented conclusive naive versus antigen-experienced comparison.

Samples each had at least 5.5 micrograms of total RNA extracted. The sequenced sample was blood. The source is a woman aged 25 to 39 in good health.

CDR3 loop: CSARLASHEQYF. The CDR3 DNA follows: TGCAGTGCTAGACTAGCGAGCCACGAGCAGTACTTC. The chain couples TRBV20-1 to TRBJ2-7, with D perhaps matching TRBD2 (6 bases). CDR1 and CDR2 (germline): DFQATT, SNEGSKA (reference sequence). The CDR3 sequence is 12 residues long. V lost 2 bases and J 5 bases, leaving 10 bases between the germline ends.